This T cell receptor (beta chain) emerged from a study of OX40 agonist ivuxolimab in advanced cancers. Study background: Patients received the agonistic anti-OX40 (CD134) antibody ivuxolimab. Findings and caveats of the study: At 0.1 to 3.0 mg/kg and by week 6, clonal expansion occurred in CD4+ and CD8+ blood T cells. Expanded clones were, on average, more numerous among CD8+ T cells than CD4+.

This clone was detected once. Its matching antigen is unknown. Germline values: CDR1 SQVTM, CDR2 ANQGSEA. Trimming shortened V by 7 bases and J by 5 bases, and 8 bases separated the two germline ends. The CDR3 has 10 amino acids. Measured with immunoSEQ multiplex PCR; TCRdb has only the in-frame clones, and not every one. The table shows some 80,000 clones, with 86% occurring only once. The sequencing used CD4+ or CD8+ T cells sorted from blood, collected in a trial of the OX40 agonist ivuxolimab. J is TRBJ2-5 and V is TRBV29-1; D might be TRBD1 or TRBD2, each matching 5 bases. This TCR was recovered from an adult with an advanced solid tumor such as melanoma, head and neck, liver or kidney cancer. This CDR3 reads CSGRDETQYF. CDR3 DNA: TGCAGCGGACGGGACGAGACCCAGTACTTC.